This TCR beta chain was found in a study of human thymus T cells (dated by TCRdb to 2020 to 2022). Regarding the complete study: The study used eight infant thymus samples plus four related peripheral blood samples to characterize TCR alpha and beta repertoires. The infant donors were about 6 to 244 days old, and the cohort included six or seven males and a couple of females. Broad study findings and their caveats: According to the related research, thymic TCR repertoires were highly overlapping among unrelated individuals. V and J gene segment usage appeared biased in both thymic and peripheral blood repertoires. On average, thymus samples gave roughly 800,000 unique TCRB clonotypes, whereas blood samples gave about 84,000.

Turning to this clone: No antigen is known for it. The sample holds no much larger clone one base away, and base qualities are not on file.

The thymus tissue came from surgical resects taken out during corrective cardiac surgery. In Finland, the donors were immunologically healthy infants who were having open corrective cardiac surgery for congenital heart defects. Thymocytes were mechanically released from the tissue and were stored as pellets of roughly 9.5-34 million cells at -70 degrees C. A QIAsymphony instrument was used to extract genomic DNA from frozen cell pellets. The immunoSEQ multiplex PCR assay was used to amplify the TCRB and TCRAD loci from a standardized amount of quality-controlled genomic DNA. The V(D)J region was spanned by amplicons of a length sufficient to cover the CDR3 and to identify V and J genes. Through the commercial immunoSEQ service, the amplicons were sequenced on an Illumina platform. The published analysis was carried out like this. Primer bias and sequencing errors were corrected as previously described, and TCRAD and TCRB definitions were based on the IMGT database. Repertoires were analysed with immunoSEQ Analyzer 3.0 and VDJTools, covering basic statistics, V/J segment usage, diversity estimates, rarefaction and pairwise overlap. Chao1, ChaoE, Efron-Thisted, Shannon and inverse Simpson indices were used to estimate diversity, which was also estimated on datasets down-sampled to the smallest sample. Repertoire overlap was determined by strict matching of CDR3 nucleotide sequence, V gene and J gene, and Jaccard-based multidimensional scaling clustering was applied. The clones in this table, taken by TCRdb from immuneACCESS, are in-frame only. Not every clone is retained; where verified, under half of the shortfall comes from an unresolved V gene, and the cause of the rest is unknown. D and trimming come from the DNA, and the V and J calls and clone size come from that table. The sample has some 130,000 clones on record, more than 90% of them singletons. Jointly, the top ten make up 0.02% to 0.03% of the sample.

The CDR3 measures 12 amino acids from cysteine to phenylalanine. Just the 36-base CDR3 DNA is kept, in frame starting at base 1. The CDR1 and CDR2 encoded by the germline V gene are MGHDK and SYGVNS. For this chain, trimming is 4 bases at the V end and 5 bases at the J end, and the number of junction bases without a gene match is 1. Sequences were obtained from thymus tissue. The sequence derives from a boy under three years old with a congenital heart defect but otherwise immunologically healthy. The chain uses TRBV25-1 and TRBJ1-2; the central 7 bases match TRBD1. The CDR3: CASSARGYGYTF. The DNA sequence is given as TGTGCCAGCAGTGCCAGGGGGTATGGCTACACCTTC.